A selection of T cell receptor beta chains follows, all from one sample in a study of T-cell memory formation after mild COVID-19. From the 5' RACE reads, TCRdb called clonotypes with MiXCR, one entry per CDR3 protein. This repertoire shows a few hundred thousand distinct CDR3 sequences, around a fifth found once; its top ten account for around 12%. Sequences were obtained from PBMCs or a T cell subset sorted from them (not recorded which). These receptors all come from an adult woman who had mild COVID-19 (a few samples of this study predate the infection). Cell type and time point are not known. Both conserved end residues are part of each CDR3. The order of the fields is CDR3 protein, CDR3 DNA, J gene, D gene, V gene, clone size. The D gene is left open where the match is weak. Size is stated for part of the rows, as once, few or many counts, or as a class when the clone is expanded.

CDR3aa: CASSPLTGYSGELFF
CDR3nt: TGTGCCAGCAGCCCACTCACAGGGTACTCCGGGGAGCTGTTTTTT
j_gene: TRBJ2-2
d_gene: .
v_gene: TRBV5-4
abundance: few

CDR3aa: CASSYDSGWSEQFF
CDR3nt: TGTGCCAGCAGTTACGATTCGGGGTGGTCTGAGCAGTTCTTC
j_gene: TRBJ2-1
d_gene: .
v_gene: TRBV6-6
abundance: .

CDR3aa: CASSQAPYSNQPQHF
CDR3nt: TGCGCCAGCAGCCAGGCCCCTTATAGCAATCAGCCCCAGCATTTT
j_gene: TRBJ1-5
d_gene: .
v_gene: TRBV4-3
abundance: few

CDR3aa: CASSLSVGSSYEQYF
CDR3nt: TGTGCCAGCAGCTTGTCAGTTGGCAGCTCCTACGAGCAGTACTTC
j_gene: TRBJ2-7
d_gene: .
v_gene: TRBV5-5
abundance: .

CDR3aa: CASSPWTGEYTEAFF
CDR3nt: TGTGCCAGCAGCCCATGGACAGGGGAGTACACTGAAGCTTTCTTT
j_gene: TRBJ1-1
d_gene: TRBD1
v_gene: TRBV7-6
abundance: .

CDR3aa: CASSRQVQGEQFF
CDR3nt: TGTGCCAGCAGTCGACAGGTCCAGGGTGAGCAGTTCTTC
j_gene: TRBJ2-1
d_gene: .
v_gene: TRBV12-3/TRBV12-4
abundance: .

CDR3aa: CASSIGPGGNTEAFF
CDR3nt: TGTGCCAGTAGTATAGGTCCAGGTGGGAACACTGAAGCTTTCTTT
j_gene: TRBJ1-1
d_gene: .
v_gene: TRBV19
abundance: few

CDR3aa: CASKLGGTANTEAFF
CDR3nt: TGTGCCAGCAAATTAGGGGGCACAGCGAACACTGAAGCTTTCTTT
j_gene: TRBJ1-1
d_gene: TRBD1
v_gene: TRBV12-3/TRBV12-4
abundance: .

CDR3aa: CASSQTSTGDTQYF
CDR3nt: TGTGCCAGCTCACAAACTAGCACAGGGGATACGCAGTATTTT
j_gene: TRBJ2-3
d_gene: .
v_gene: TRBV18
abundance: .

CDR3aa: CASSLHRGTGELFF
CDR3nt: TGTGCCAGCAGCTTACACAGGGGCACCGGGGAGCTGTTTTTT
j_gene: TRBJ2-2
d_gene: TRBD1
v_gene: TRBV11-2
abundance: .

CDR3aa: CASSQVLLKQGKNTEAFF
CDR3nt: TGTGCCAGCAGCCAGGTCTTATTGAAACAGGGGAAGAACACTGAAGCTTTCTTT
j_gene: TRBJ1-1
d_gene: TRBD1
v_gene: TRBV3-1
abundance: few

CDR3aa: CASSQARGDQGSYNEQFF
CDR3nt: TGTGCCAGCAGCCAGGCGAGGGGGGATCAGGGGTCCTACAATGAGCAGTTCTTC
j_gene: TRBJ2-1
d_gene: .
v_gene: TRBV4-2
abundance: .

CDR3aa: CASSLTGARGYTF
CDR3nt: TGTGCCAGCAGCCTAACAGGAGCTAGGGGCTACACCTTC
j_gene: TRBJ1-2
d_gene: .
v_gene: TRBV6-2/TRBV6-3
abundance: .

CDR3aa: CASGRGIEKLFF
CDR3nt: TGTGCCAGCGGCAGGGGAATCGAAAAACTGTTTTTT
j_gene: TRBJ1-4
d_gene: .
v_gene: TRBV12-3/TRBV12-4
abundance: many

CDR3aa: CASSLVSSRPGETQYF
CDR3nt: TGTGCCAGCAGCTTGGTTAGCTCTAGACCAGGGGAGACCCAGTACTTC
j_gene: TRBJ2-5
d_gene: .
v_gene: TRBV5-6
abundance: .

CDR3aa: CSVLDGYERYF
CDR3nt: TGCAGCGTCTTGGACGGATACGAGCGGTACTTC
j_gene: TRBJ2-7
d_gene: .
v_gene: TRBV29-1
abundance: .

CDR3aa: CASSLALGRQGAGDTQYF
CDR3nt: TGTGCCAGCAGTTTAGCGCTGGGGAGACAGGGGGCTGGGGATACGCAGTATTTT
j_gene: TRBJ2-3
d_gene: TRBD1
v_gene: TRBV12-3/TRBV12-4
abundance: .

CDR3aa: CASSDRTPTNEQFF
CDR3nt: TGTGCCAGCAGTGACAGGACACCAACAAATGAGCAGTTCTTC
j_gene: TRBJ2-1
d_gene: .
v_gene: TRBV12-3/TRBV12-4
abundance: few

CDR3aa: CSASPAGGTDTQYF
CDR3nt: TGCAGTGCTAGTCCAGCGGGGGGGACAGATACGCAGTATTTT
j_gene: TRBJ2-3
d_gene: TRBD2
v_gene: TRBV20-1
abundance: .

CDR3aa: CASSLSDSTYGYTF
CDR3nt: TGTGCCAGCAGTTTGTCAGACTCTACTTATGGCTACACCTTC
j_gene: TRBJ1-2
d_gene: .
v_gene: TRBV12-3/TRBV12-4
abundance: few

CDR3aa: CASSQARLGKETQYF
CDR3nt: TGTGCCAGCAGCCAAGCTCGACTAGGAAAAGAGACCCAGTACTTC
j_gene: TRBJ2-5
d_gene: .
v_gene: TRBV4-2
abundance: .

CDR3aa: CASGSGAVDTQYF
CDR3nt: TGTGCTAGTGGTTCGGGAGCGGTAGATACGCAGTATTTT
j_gene: TRBJ2-3
d_gene: .
v_gene: TRBV12-5
abundance: few

CDR3aa: CAWSQGADNQPQHF
CDR3nt: TGTGCCTGGTCACAGGGGGCCGACAATCAGCCCCAGCATTTT
j_gene: TRBJ1-5
d_gene: TRBD1
v_gene: TRBV30
abundance: few

CDR3aa: CASSQDLSGYNEQFF
CDR3nt: TGTGCCAGCAGCCAAGATCTAAGCGGGTACAATGAGCAGTTCTTC
j_gene: TRBJ2-1
d_gene: .
v_gene: TRBV4-2
abundance: .

CDR3aa: CASSLEAGTLNYGYTF
CDR3nt: TGTGCCAGCAGCTTAGAGGCAGGGACCCTTAACTATGGCTACACCTTC
j_gene: TRBJ1-2
d_gene: .
v_gene: TRBV7-8
abundance: .

CDR3aa: CASSQDGTATYEQYF
CDR3nt: TGCGCCAGCAGCCAAGATGGGACCGCCACCTACGAGCAGTACTTC
j_gene: TRBJ2-7
d_gene: .
v_gene: TRBV4-3
abundance: few

CDR3aa: CASSSGGRDGETQYF
CDR3nt: TGTGCCAGCAGTTCGGGGGGCCGCGACGGGGAGACCCAGTACTTC
j_gene: TRBJ2-5
d_gene: .
v_gene: TRBV9
abundance: many

CDR3aa: CASSQLLAYEQYF
CDR3nt: TGCGCCAGCAGCCAATTATTAGCCTACGAGCAGTACTTC
j_gene: TRBJ2-7
d_gene: .
v_gene: TRBV4-1
abundance: few

CDR3aa: CASSLVGGGVIDTQYF
CDR3nt: TGCGCCAGCAGCTTGGTCGGCGGGGGGGTGATAGATACGCAGTATTTT
j_gene: TRBJ2-3
d_gene: TRBD2
v_gene: TRBV5-1
abundance: few

CDR3aa: CASSLVGHFVNIQYF
CDR3nt: TGTGCCAGCAGCTTGGTGGGGCACTTCGTTAACATTCAGTACTTC
j_gene: TRBJ2-4
d_gene: .
v_gene: TRBV5-5
abundance: .

CDR3aa: CASSEAVGSTDTQYF
CDR3nt: TGTGCCAGCAGTGAAGCTGTCGGAAGCACAGATACGCAGTATTTT
j_gene: TRBJ2-3
d_gene: .
v_gene: TRBV6-1
abundance: few

CDR3aa: CASSSGLAGSSYNEQFF
CDR3nt: TGTGCCAGCAGTTCTGGACTAGCGGGGAGCTCCTACAATGAGCAGTTCTTC
j_gene: TRBJ2-1
d_gene: TRBD2
v_gene: TRBV6-2/TRBV6-3
abundance: .

CDR3aa: CASRGQGVWSTNEKLFF
CDR3nt: TGTGCCAGCAGAGGACAGGGAGTATGGTCGACTAATGAAAAACTGTTTTTT
j_gene: TRBJ1-4
d_gene: TRBD1
v_gene: TRBV12-3/TRBV12-4
abundance: few

CDR3aa: CASSISGGPWATQYF
CDR3nt: TGTGCCAGCAGCATTAGCGGGGGCCCTTGGGCGACCCAGTACTTC
j_gene: TRBJ2-5
d_gene: TRBD2
v_gene: TRBV12-3/TRBV12-4
abundance: .

CDR3aa: CSAPDRGSGGGYTF
CDR3nt: TGCAGTGCGCCTGACAGGGGCAGTGGGGGCGGCTACACCTTC
j_gene: TRBJ1-2
d_gene: TRBD1
v_gene: TRBV20-1
abundance: .

CDR3aa: CASTPREGSYEQYF
CDR3nt: TGTGCCAGCACGCCCCGGGAAGGGTCCTACGAGCAGTACTTC
j_gene: TRBJ2-7
d_gene: .
v_gene: TRBV6-5
abundance: .

CDR3aa: CASSMSVSSYEQYF
CDR3nt: TGTGCCAGTAGTATGAGTGTCAGCTCCTACGAGCAGTACTTC
j_gene: TRBJ2-7
d_gene: .
v_gene: TRBV19
abundance: many

CDR3aa: CASSIATGPTPKETQYF
CDR3nt: TGTGCCAGCAGCATCGCGACGGGGCCTACACCTAAAGAGACCCAGTACTTC
j_gene: TRBJ2-5
d_gene: .
v_gene: TRBV11-3
abundance: few

CDR3aa: CASAPGPRGGSVYEQYF
CDR3nt: TGCGCCAGCGCCCCTGGACCCAGGGGGGGGTCTGTCTACGAGCAGTACTTC
j_gene: TRBJ2-7
d_gene: .
v_gene: TRBV5-1
abundance: .

CDR3aa: CASSLPGTGAHEQYF
CDR3nt: TGTGCCAGCAGCCTACCCGGGACAGGGGCCCACGAGCAGTACTTC
j_gene: TRBJ2-7
d_gene: TRBD1
v_gene: TRBV27
abundance: .

CDR3aa: CSAINTGFDSTDTQYF
CDR3nt: TGCAGTGCTATCAACACGGGGTTTGACAGCACAGATACGCAGTATTTT
j_gene: TRBJ2-3
d_gene: .
v_gene: TRBV20-1
abundance: few

CDR3aa: CASSRMNPNTGELFF
CDR3nt: TGCGCCAGCAGCCGCATGAACCCGAACACCGGGGAGCTGTTTTTT
j_gene: TRBJ2-2
d_gene: .
v_gene: TRBV5-1
abundance: many

CDR3aa: CASSAPQGNSYEQYF
CDR3nt: TGTGCCAGCAGTGCCCCGCAGGGAAACTCCTACGAGCAGTACTTC
j_gene: TRBJ2-7
d_gene: .
v_gene: TRBV6-1
abundance: .

CDR3aa: CASSGNIPGGDTEAFF
CDR3nt: TGCGCCAGCAGTGGGAATATACCGGGGGGAGACACTGAAGCTTTCTTT
j_gene: TRBJ1-1
d_gene: .
v_gene: TRBV5-1
abundance: few

CDR3aa: CATSDLGLENTGELFF
CDR3nt: TGTGCCACCAGTGATTTGGGACTAGAGAACACCGGGGAGCTGTTTTTT
j_gene: TRBJ2-2
d_gene: TRBD2
v_gene: TRBV24-1
abundance: .

CDR3aa: CASSPGPPRGTQYF
CDR3nt: TGTGCCAGCAGCCCAGGGCCCCCCCGTGGGACCCAGTACTTC
j_gene: TRBJ2-5
d_gene: .
v_gene: TRBV14
abundance: many

CDR3aa: CASSQDLGGNGYTF
CDR3nt: TGTGCCAGCAGCCAAGATCTCGGGGGGAATGGCTACACCTTC
j_gene: TRBJ1-2
d_gene: .
v_gene: TRBV4-2
abundance: few

CDR3aa: CASSGTSGTYNEQFF
CDR3nt: TGTGCCAGCAGTGGGACTAGCGGAACCTACAATGAGCAGTTCTTC
j_gene: TRBJ2-1
d_gene: TRBD2
v_gene: TRBV6-4
abundance: few

CDR3aa: CASSRGQGSEKLFF
CDR3nt: TGTGCCAGCAGCCGGGGACAGGGTTCTGAAAAACTGTTTTTT
j_gene: TRBJ1-4
d_gene: TRBD1
v_gene: TRBV5-6
abundance: many

CDR3aa: CASSLGTGGAGTQYF
CDR3nt: TGTGCCAGCAGCTTGGGGACAGGGGGCGCGGGGACCCAGTACTTC
j_gene: TRBJ2-5
d_gene: TRBD1
v_gene: TRBV7-3
abundance: few

CDR3aa: CSATDGGRNQPQHF
CDR3nt: TGCAGTGCTACGGACGGGGGTCGAAATCAGCCCCAGCATTTT
j_gene: TRBJ1-5
d_gene: .
v_gene: TRBV20-1
abundance: .

CDR3aa: CSARGTGVNTEAFF
CDR3nt: TGCAGTGCTAGGGGGACAGGGGTGAACACTGAAGCTTTCTTT
j_gene: TRBJ1-1
d_gene: TRBD1
v_gene: TRBV20-1
abundance: few

CDR3aa: CASSSPSSGRTVFYTDTQYF
CDR3nt: TGTGCCAGCAGCTCCCCGTCAAGCGGGAGGACCGTATTCTACACAGATACGCAGTATTTT
j_gene: TRBJ2-3
d_gene: TRBD2
v_gene: TRBV6-2/TRBV6-3
abundance: few

CDR3aa: CAKVQGKVTRAFF
CDR3nt: TGTGCCAAGGTGCAGGGTAAAGTGACTAGGGCTTTCTTT
j_gene: TRBJ1-1
d_gene: .
v_gene: TRBV7-3
abundance: .

CDR3aa: CASSPGPRKYYGYTF
CDR3nt: TGTGCCAGCTCACCTGGCCCCAGGAAATACTATGGCTACACCTTC
j_gene: TRBJ1-2
d_gene: .
v_gene: TRBV18
abundance: .

CDR3aa: CASSLSSGVGGGNEQFF
CDR3nt: TGTGCCAGCAGCTTATCCTCGGGAGTTGGAGGTGGGAATGAGCAGTTCTTC
j_gene: TRBJ2-1
d_gene: .
v_gene: TRBV7-8
abundance: few